The clone carrying this T cell receptor beta chain was detected many times. Its antigen is undetermined. The hyperthyroidism patients had all been newly diagnosed, and their disease duration was under 2 months. Their ages ranged from 18 to 65 years. The source material, RNA transcripts, was used to amplify TCR beta CDR3 regions. During a first-round RT-PCR of the TCR CDR3, the HTBI primer set was used. TCRdb re-derived calls from the multiplex PCR reads in MiXCR, one entry per CDR3 protein. Among 250,000 or so distinct CDR3 sequences, 13% to 15% were seen once, and the ten largest hold about 14%. The entry originates in a study of T cells in Graves' hyperthyroidism and ophthalmopathy. CDR3 length: 16 amino acids. Germline CDR1 reads SGHDT; CDR2 reads YYEEEE. J lost 5 bases, V lost 0 bases, and 5 bases had no gene match. Findings and limits, study-wide: Ophthalmopathy was predicted by the model a median of approximately 6.6 months ahead of onset. Researchers found most expanded thyroid clonotypes above 0.001 in blood as well.

The chain couples TRBV5-6 to TRBJ2-1; 10 positions match TRBD2. The TCR comes from a woman aged 40-49 years with Graves' hyperthyroidism that later progressed to Graves' ophthalmopathy. The specimen was blood. The CDR3 protein is CASSLGAGGVHNEQFF. The CDR3 DNA follows: TGTGCCAGCAGCTTGGGAGCGGGAGGGGTACACAATGAGCAGTTCTTC.